The T cell receptor (beta chain) described here comes from a study of Graves' ophthalmopathy and Graves' hyperthyroidism. Looking at the study overall: Peripheral blood sampling preceded any treatment and occurred at initial diagnosis.

This clonotype was observed many times. CDR3 length: 13 residues. Trimming stripped 7 bases from V and 1 base from J, with 11 bases between. The germline CDR1 and CDR2 sequences are MGHDK and SYGVNS. Amplification of TCR beta CDR3 regions used RNA transcripts. Scientists carried out first-round RT-PCR using HTBI primers and then a second-round multiplex PCR. MiXCR, run by TCRdb on the multiplex PCR reads, gives a single entry per CDR3 protein. In the table there are approximately 380,000 distinct CDR3 sequences, about 21% of which are singletons. Patients were excluded if they had other autoimmune diseases or uncontrolled infections, and likewise if pregnancy or lactation applied.

The sequence derives from a woman in her late teens or twenties with stable Graves' hyperthyroidism. The chain has TRBV25-1 and TRBJ2-7; no clear D. Sequenced input: peripheral blood. The CDR3, as DNA: TGTGCCAGCACGCCTATGAAGTCCTACGAGCAGTACTTC. This sequence encodes CASTPMKSYEQYF.